This TCR beta chain was captured by sequencing in a study of breast tumors, draining lymph nodes, adjacent tissues. General study points: Data fit most tumor T cells coming from lymph node, expanding in tumor.

This clonotype was found many times. Its antigen is unidentified. MiXCR was run by TCRdb on the multiplex PCR reads, yielding one entry per CDR3 protein. The table has 130,000 or so distinct CDR3 sequences, over 20% seen once; the top ten hold roughly 2%. Breast cancer patients provided tissue from their axillary draining lymph nodes. Germline V gives CDR1 SGHRS, CDR2 YFSETQ. The CDR3 extends over 19 amino acids. With 3 bases clipped from V and 0 bases from J, the junction kept 7 bases outside the gene matches. Input material: axillary lymph node tissue. The sequence was collected from a female donor with breast cancer. Some clones in this sample may be carry-over from other donors' samples. This chain links TRBV5-1 with TRBJ2-3; 16 bases are a match to TRBD2. For the CDR3, the DNA is TGCGCCAGCAGCTCAGGGACTAGCGGGAGGGGTCGGAGCACAGATACGCAGTATTTT. As protein: CASSSGTSGRGRSTDTQYF.